This T cell receptor beta chain is drawn from a study of human thymus T cells. Comment on this clone: Its antigen remains unknown.

Resections removed during corrective heart surgery provided the thymus tissue used. Healthy Finnish infants undergoing corrective surgery for congenital heart defects were the donors. V lost 4 bases to trimming and J lost 5 bases, with 12 bases between them. Germline lookup yields CDR1 SGHTA and CDR2 FQGNSA. The CDR3 is 15 amino acids. The protocol was immunoSEQ multiplex PCR, while the TCRdb copy is restricted to in-frame clones and leaves out a portion. The repertoire consists of around 130,000 clones, with around 94% occurring once and the leading ten covering 0.024%. General study results and limits: Repertoires from thymus and blood appeared to show biased V and J gene usage. Related research described strongly overlapping thymic repertoires in unrelated people.

The chain has TRBV7-2 and TRBJ1-6; D gene unclear. Sequencing was performed on thymus tissue. This clonotype was sampled from a boy less than two years old with a congenital heart defect but otherwise immunologically healthy. The CDR3 bases are TGTGCCAGCAGCTCTCAGTCGGGGAATAATTCACCCCTCCACTTT. Translated: CASSSQSGNNSPLHF.